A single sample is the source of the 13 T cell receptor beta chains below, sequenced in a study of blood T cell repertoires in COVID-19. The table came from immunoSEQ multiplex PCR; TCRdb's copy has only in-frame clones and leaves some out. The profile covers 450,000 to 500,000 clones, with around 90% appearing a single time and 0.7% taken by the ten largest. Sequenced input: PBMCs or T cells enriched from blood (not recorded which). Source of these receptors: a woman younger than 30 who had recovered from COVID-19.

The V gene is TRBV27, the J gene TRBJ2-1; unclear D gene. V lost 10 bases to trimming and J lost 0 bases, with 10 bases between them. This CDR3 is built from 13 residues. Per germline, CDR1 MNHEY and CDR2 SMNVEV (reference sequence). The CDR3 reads CATKRGSYNEQFF. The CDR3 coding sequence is TGTGCCACTAAGAGAGGCTCCTACAATGAGCAGTTCTTC.

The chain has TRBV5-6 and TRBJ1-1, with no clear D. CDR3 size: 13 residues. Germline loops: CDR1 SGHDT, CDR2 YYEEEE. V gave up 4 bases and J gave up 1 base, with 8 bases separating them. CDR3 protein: CASSLRGNTEAFF. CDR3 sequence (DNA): TGTGCCAGCAGCCTCCGGGGGAACACTGAAGCTTTCTTT.

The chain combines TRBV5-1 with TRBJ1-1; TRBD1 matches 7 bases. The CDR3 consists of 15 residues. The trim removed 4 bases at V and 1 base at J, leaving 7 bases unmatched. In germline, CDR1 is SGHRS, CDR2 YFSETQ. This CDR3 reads CASSGETGTNTEAFF. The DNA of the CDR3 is TGCGCCAGCAGCGGAGAGACAGGGACGAACACTGAAGCTTTCTTT.

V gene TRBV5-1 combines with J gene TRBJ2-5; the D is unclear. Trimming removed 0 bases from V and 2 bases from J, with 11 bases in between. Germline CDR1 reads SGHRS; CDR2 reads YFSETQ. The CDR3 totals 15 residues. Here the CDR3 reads CASSLDPSVQETQYF. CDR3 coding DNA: TGCGCCAGCAGCTTGGACCCGTCGGTTCAAGAGACCCAGTACTTC.

As DNA, the CDR3 is TGCGCCAGCAGCTTGGGGGCTAGCGGGGGTATCTACAATGAGCAGTTCTTC. Translating it yields CASSLGASGGIYNEQFF. The gene calls are TRBV5-1 and TRBJ2-1; 10 nucleotides agree with TRBD2. Germline V lookup: CDR1 SGHRS, CDR2 YFSETQ. The CDR3 contains 17 residues. The V and J ends lost 0 bases and 3 bases, in that order; junction bases with no gene match: 6.

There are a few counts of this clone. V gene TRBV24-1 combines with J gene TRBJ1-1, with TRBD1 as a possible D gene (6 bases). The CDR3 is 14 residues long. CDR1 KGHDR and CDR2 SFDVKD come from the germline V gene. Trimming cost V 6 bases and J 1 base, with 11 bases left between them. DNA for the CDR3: TGTGCCACCAGTTCCGGACAGTCGAACACTGAAGCTTTCTTT. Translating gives CATSSGQSNTEAFF.

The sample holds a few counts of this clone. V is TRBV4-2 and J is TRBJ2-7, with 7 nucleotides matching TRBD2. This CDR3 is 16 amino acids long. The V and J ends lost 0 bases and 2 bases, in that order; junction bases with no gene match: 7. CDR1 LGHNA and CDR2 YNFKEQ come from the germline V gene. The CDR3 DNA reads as TGTGCCAGCAGCCAAGATTCTGGGGGGGGGACCTACGAGCAGTACTTC. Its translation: CASSQDSGGGTYEQYF.

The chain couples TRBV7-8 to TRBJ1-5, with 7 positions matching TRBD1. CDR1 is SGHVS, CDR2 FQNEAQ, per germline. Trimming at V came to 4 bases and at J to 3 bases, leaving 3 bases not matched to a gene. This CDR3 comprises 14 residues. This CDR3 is CASSWDRLNQPQHF. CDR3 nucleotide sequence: TGTGCCAGCAGCTGGGACAGACTCAATCAGCCCCAGCATTTT.

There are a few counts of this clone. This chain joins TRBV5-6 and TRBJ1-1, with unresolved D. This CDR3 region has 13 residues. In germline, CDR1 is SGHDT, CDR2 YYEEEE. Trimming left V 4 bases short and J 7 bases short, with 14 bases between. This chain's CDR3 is CASSAYTGSEAFF. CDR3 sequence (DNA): TGTGCCAGCAGCGCTTACACCGGGAGTGAAGCTTTCTTT.

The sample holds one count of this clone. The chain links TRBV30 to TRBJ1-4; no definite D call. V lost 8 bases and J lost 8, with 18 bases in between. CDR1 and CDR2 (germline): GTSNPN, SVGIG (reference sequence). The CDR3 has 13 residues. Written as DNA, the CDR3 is TGTGCCGCCTCAGTTCAGATGATAGAAAAACTGTTTTTT. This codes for CAASVQMIEKLFF.

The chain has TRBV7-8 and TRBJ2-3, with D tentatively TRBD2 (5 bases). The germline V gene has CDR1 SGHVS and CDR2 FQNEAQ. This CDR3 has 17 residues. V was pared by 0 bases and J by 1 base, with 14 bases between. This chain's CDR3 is CASSLARTPARTDTQYF. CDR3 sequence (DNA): TGTGCCAGCAGCTTAGCAAGGACTCCAGCACGCACAGATACGCAGTATTTT.

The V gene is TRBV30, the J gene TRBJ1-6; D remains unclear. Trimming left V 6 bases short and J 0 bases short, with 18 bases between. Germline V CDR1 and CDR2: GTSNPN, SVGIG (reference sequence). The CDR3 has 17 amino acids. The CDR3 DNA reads TGTGCCTGCTATTCGGCGGCGTGGAGCTCCTATAATTCACCCCTCCACTTT. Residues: CACYSAAWSSYNSPLHF.

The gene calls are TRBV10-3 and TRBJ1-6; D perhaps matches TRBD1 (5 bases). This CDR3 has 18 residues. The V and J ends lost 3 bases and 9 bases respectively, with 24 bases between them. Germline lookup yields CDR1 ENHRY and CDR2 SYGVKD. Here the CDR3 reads CAISDDYGGSDSGSPLHF. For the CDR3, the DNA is TGTGCCATCAGTGACGACTATGGGGGGAGTGATTCGGGTTCACCCCTCCACTTT.